The rows below give T cell receptor beta chains drawn from one sample of a study of cytomegalovirus exposure and HLA in healthy donors. Some clones are missing from TCRdb's copy, which holds only in-frame ones; the method was immunoSEQ multiplex PCR. The data show 150,000 to 200,000 clones, with roughly 78% seen just once and around 14% held by the top ten. Specimen: PBMCs. These receptors all stem from a woman in her forties or fifties in good health and CMV-seropositive. Each CDR3 is given with its conserved first and last residue.

v_call cdr3_aa
TRBV2 CASRSGEQYF
TRBV6-1 CASSDRGSNQPQHF
TRBV5-6 CASSGAGTGVSPLHF
TRBV7-2 CASSLGTVGKVFF
TRBV10-3 CAISEGGSRETQYF
TRBV27 CASSIRGTSPTGELFF
TRBV6-1 CASSDPGTSREQYF
TRBV5-6 CASSWDRINYGYTF
TRBV19 CASSQWTGGSVEKLFF
TRBV7-8 CASSPGEETQYF
TRBV4-1 CASSHPAGKNTEAFF
TRBV19 CASTSLLAGGRDTQYF
TRBV5-5 CASTEGGSLMNTEAFF
TRBV13 CASSQTSGEYEQYF
TRBV27 CASRTTGTSVNSPLHF
TRBV2 CASSEGGSSYEQYF
TRBV19 CASSRNRGGTEAFF
TRBV5-1 CASSSLRGAETQYF
TRBV7-9 CASSLEAGVGAFF
TRBV15 CATSRDLASGNTIYF
TRBV4-1 CASSQVQGPYEQYF
TRBV5-6 CASSSINRGGGSPLHF
TRBV10-3 CAVTGDSVNYGYTF
TRBV6-6 CASIPGNIMNTEAFF
TRBV19 CASSISLTGVYNEQFF